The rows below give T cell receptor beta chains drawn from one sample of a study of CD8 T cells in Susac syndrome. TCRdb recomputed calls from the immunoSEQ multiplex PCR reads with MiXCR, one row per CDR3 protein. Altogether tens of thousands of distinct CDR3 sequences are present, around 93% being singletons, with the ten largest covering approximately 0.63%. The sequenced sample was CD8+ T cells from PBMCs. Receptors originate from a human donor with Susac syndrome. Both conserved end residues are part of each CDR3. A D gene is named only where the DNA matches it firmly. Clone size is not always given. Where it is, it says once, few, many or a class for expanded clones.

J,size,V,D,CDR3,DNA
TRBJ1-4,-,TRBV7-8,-,CASSRKPTSYATNEKLFF,TGTGCCAGCAGCAGAAAGCCAACCTCATATGCAACTAATGAAAAACTGTTTTTT
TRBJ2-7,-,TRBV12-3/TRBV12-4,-,CASCDQRYDEQYF,TGTGCCAGCTGTGACCAAAGGTATGACGAGCAGTACTTC
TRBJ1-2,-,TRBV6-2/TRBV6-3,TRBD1,CASSKPGTGYGYTF,TGTGCCAGCAGTAAACCAGGGACAGGCTATGGCTACACCTTC
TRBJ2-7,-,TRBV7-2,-,CASSFRTERTYEQYF,TGTGCCAGCAGCTTCCGGACAGAGAGAACCTACGAGCAGTACTTC
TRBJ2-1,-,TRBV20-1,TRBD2,CSASAGVIPKLDEQFF,TGCAGTGCTAGTGCGGGGGTCATTCCAAAGTTGGATGAGCAGTTCTTC
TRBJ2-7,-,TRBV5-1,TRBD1,CASSLRHRGDEQYF,TGCGCCAGCAGCTTGCGGCACAGGGGAGACGAGCAGTACTTC
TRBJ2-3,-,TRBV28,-,CASSTGATTDTQYF,TGTGCCAGCAGTACGGGGGCTACCACAGATACGCAGTATTTT
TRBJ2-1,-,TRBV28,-,CASADRLSYNEQFF,TGTGCCAGCGCCGACAGGTTATCCTACAATGAGCAGTTCTTC
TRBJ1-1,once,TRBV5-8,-,CASRSEVWTEPGSTEAFF,TGTGCCAGCAGGTCGGAAGTCTGGACGGAGCCTGGGAGCACTGAAGCTTTCTTT
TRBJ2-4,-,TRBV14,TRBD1,CASSQGPRTGLTKNIQYF,TGTGCCAGCAGCCAAGGGCCTCGGACAGGGTTGACCAAAAACATTCAGTACTTC
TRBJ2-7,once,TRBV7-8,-,CASSSGQTYYEQYF,TGTGCCAGCAGCTCCGGACAGACTTACTACGAGCAGTACTTC
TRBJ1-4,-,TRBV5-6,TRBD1,CASSPDRVGEKLFF,TGTGCCAGCAGCCCAGACAGGGTCGGTGAAAAACTGTTTTTT
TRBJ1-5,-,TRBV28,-,CAIQGIQGWLRGNQPQHF,TGTGCCATCCAGGGGATTCAAGGGTGGTTACGTGGCAATCAGCCCCAGCATTTT
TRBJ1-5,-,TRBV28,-,CASSGWDLLRGQPQHF,TGTGCCAGCAGTGGGTGGGACCTACTGAGGGGGCAGCCCCAGCATTTT
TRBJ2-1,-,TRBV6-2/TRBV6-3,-,CASRWEEWNEQFF,TGTGCCAGCAGATGGGAGGAGTGGAATGAGCAGTTCTTC
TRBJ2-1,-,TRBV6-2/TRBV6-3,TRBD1,CASSYVDRGLDEQFF,TGTGCCAGCAGTTACGTTGACAGGGGGCTGGATGAGCAGTTCTTC
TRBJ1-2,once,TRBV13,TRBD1,CASSLVFRDRPGNYGYTF,TGTGCCAGCAGCTTGGTCTTCCGGGACAGGCCAGGAAACTATGGCTACACCTTC
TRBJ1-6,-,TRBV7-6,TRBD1,CASSLGWAGGDSPLHF,TGTGCCAGCAGCTTAGGGTGGGCAGGGGGCGATTCACCCCTCCACTTT
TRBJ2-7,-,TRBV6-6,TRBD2,CASSLAGDLYEQYF,TGTGCCAGCAGTTTAGCGGGGGACCTCTACGAGCAGTACTTC
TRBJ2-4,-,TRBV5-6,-,CASSSPETAKNIQYF,TGTGCCAGCAGCTCTCCGGAGACAGCCAAAAACATTCAGTACTTC
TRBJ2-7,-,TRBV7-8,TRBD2,CASSLALAGGPYEQYF,TGTGCCAGCAGCTTAGCGCTAGCGGGGGGCCCCTACGAGCAGTACTTC
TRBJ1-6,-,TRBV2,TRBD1,CASSESLPWTGVSPLHF,TGTGCCAGCAGTGAAAGCCTCCCTTGGACAGGGGTATCACCCCTCCACTTT
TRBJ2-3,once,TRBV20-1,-,CSARRTPGGDTQYF,TGCAGTGCCCGCCGGACACCGGGTGGAGATACGCAGTATTTT
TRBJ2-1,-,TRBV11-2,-,CASSLAEGWSPVEQFF,TGTGCCAGCAGCTTAGCGGAGGGTTGGTCCCCTGTGGAGCAGTTCTTC
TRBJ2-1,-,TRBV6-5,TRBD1,CASSYFPPGTDSYNEQFF,TGTGCCAGCAGTTACTTTCCTCCCGGGACAGATTCCTACAATGAGCAGTTCTTC
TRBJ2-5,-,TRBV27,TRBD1,CASSIRDRGTQYF,TGTGCCAGCAGTATTCGGGACAGGGGAACCCAGTACTTC
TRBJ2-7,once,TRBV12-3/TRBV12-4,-,CASRNRVSYEQYF,TGTGCCAGCAGAAACAGGGTCTCCTACGAGCAGTACTTC
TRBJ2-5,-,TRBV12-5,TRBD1,CASGLVPWDREETQYF,TGTGCTAGTGGTTTGGTCCCGTGGGACAGGGAGGAGACCCAGTACTTC
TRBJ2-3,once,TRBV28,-,CASSLFTGPTDTQYF,TGTGCCAGCAGTTTATTTACAGGGCCCACAGATACGCAGTATTTT
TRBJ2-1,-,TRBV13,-,CASSQYNEQFF,TGTGCCAGCAGCCAATATAATGAGCAGTTCTTC
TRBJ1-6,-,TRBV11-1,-,CASGYISQLMDSPLHF,TGTGCCAGCGGATATATAAGCCAACTCATGGATTCACCCCTCCACTTT
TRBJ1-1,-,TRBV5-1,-,CASSYRVPNTEAFF,TGCGCCAGCAGCTACCGGGTTCCGAACACTGAAGCTTTCTTT
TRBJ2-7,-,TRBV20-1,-,CSAMSNKVTYEQYF,TGCAGTGCCATGTCAAATAAGGTTACCTACGAGCAGTACTTC
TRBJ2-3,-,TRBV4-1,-,CASSPVTADTQYF,TGCGCCAGCAGCCCGGTGACGGCAGATACGCAGTATTTT
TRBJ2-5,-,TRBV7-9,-,CASSSVPRGYQETQYF,TGTGCCAGCAGCTCAGTCCCCAGGGGATACCAAGAGACCCAGTACTTC
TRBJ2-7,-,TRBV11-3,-,CASSLESGTYFSDEQYF,TGTGCCAGCAGCTTAGAGTCCGGGACGTACTTTAGCGACGAGCAGTACTTC
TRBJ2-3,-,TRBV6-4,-,CASSEGAGSTDTQYF,TGTGCCAGCAGTGAAGGAGCGGGCAGCACAGATACGCAGTATTTT
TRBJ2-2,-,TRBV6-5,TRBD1,CASNIGQGSAGELFF,TGTGCCAGCAATATCGGACAGGGGTCGGCCGGGGAGCTGTTTTTT
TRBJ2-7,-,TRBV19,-,CASALGGNEQYF,TGTGCCAGTGCCTTAGGGGGAAACGAGCAGTACTTC
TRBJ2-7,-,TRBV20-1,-,CSANYQAYEQYF,TGCAGTGCCAACTACCAAGCCTACGAGCAGTACTTC
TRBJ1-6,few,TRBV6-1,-,CASSLVQGNSPLHF,TGTGCCAGCAGTTTGGTACAGGGTAATTCACCCCTCCACTTT
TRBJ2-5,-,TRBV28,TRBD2,CASSLGLAGTQETQYF,TGTGCCAGCAGTCTTGGACTAGCGGGCACCCAAGAGACCCAGTACTTC
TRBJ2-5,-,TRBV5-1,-,CASSFTGTQETQYF,TGCGCCAGCAGCTTCACAGGGACGCAAGAGACCCAGTACTTC
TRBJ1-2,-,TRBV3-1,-,CASSQDQGRRDYGYTF,TGTGCCAGCAGCCAAGATCAGGGGAGGAGGGACTATGGCTACACCTTC
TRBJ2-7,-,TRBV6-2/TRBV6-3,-,CASEISPGLAYEQYF,TGTGCCAGCGAGATCTCCCCGGGACTTGCTTACGAGCAGTACTTC
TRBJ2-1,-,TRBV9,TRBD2,CASTRAGGYNEQFF,TGTGCCAGCACCCGGGCGGGGGGATACAATGAGCAGTTCTTC
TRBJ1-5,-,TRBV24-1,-,CATSGPGNQPQHF,TGTGCCACCAGTGGGCCAGGGAATCAGCCCCAGCATTTT
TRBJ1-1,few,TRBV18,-,CASSPGAGNTEAFF,TGTGCCAGCTCACCCGGGGCAGGGAACACTGAAGCTTTCTTT
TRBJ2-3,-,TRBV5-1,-,CASSSLQGFGTDTQYF,TGCGCCAGCAGCTCTCTACAGGGATTTGGGACAGATACGCAGTATTTT